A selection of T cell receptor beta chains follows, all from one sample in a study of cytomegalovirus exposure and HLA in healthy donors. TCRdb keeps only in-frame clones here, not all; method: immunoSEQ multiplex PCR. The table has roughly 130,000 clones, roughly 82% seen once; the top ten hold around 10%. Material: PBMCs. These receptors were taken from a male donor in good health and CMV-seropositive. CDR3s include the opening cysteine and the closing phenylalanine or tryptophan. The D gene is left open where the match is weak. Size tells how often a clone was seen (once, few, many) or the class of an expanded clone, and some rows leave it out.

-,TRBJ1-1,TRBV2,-,CASSVETVNTEAFF
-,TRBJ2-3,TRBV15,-,CATSREYSSTDTQYF
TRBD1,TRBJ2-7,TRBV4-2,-,CASSQGLIRDRGHEQYF
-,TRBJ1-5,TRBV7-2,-,CATGSNQPQHF
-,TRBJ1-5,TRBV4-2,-,CASSQVAYSNQPQHF
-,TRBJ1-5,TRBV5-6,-,CASSHTGYSNQPQHF
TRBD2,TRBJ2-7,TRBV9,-,CASSEGDGGGGRAREQYF
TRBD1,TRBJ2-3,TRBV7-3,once,CASSLRGTGGTGRSDTQYF
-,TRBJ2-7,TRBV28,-,CASSSEVPYEQYF
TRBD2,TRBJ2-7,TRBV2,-,CASNRLAGGYEQYF
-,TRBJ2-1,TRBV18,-,CASSPLGRSYNEQFF
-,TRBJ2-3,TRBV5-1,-,CASRGAVSTDTQYF